The T cell receptor beta chain under discussion was sequenced for a study of blood T cell repertoires in COVID-19. Original data processing: The authors estimated nucleated cell counts from reference gene primer amplification. This table comes from immunoSEQ multiplex PCR, and its TCRdb copy is limited to in-frame clones, with some not included. V, J and clone size derive from that table, while D and trimming were established from the DNA sequence. The sample consists of 200,000 to 300,000 clones, about 90% of them appearing once. The germline V gene has CDR1 LNHDA and CDR2 SQIVND (reference sequence). V was trimmed by 11 bases and J by 0 bases, leaving 13 bases between them. The CDR3 is made up of 14 amino acids.

The source is a man aged 25-45 years with COVID-19, enrolled during active disease. Sample: peripheral blood. The rearrangement joins TRBV19 to TRBJ2-2, with a tentative D call TRBD1 (6 bases). CDR3 protein: CAGQRGTNTGELFF. CDR3 DNA: TGTGCCGGACAGAGGGGCACGAACACCGGGGAGCTGTTTTTT.